Listed below are T cell receptor beta chains from one sample, sequenced in a study of cytomegalovirus exposure and HLA in healthy donors. The assay was immunoSEQ multiplex PCR, and TCRdb's table has in-frame clones only and misses some. The sample records more than 95,000 clones, around 79% being singletons. The sample consisted of PBMCs. These receptors all stem from a female donor in good health and CMV-seropositive. CDR3s include the opening cysteine and the closing phenylalanine or tryptophan. D genes are given only for firm matches. Clone size is given for some rows only: seen once, a few or many times, or a class if the clone is expanded.

>.|TRBJ2-7|TRBV4-3|.
CASSQELSTRYEQYF
TGCGCCAGCAGCCAAGAACTCTCTACGCGGTACGAGCAGTACTTC
>.|TRBJ1-4|TRBV2|.
CASSGQLNEKLFF
TGTGCCAGCAGTGGACAGCTTAATGAAAAACTGTTTTTT
>TRBD2|TRBJ2-1|TRBV27|.
CASSWGSGNNEQFF
TGTGCCAGCAGTTGGGGGAGCGGGAACAATGAGCAGTTCTTC
>.|TRBJ1-1|TRBV29-1|.
CSAREGIPEAFF
TGCAGCGCCAGGGAAGGAATCCCCGAAGCTTTCTTT
>TRBD1|TRBJ2-7|TRBV30|many
CAWRLHGDRPSYEQYF
TGTGCCTGGAGGTTGCACGGGGACAGGCCATCCTACGAGCAGTACTTC
>.|TRBJ1-6|TRBV30|.
CAWSLVRGGNSPLHF
TGTGCCTGGAGTCTCGTTCGGGGAGGGAATTCACCCCTCCACTTT
>TRBD1|TRBJ1-5|TRBV7-8|.
CASSLGTGGVAQHF
TGTGCCAGCAGCTTAGGGACAGGGGGGGTAGCCCAGCATTTT
>TRBD2|TRBJ2-1|TRBV27|.
CASNRLAGVNEQFF
TGTGCCAGCAATCGACTAGCGGGAGTCAATGAGCAGTTCTTC
>.|TRBJ2-2|TRBV6-5|once
CASSYSVNTGELFF
TGTGCCAGCAGTTACTCCGTGAACACCGGGGAGCTGTTTTTT
>.|TRBJ2-7|TRBV7-2|.
CASSFGASREQYF
TGTGCCAGCAGCTTCGGAGCTTCGCGCGAGCAGTACTTC
>.|TRBJ1-1|TRBV2|once
CASSDRGAMNTEAFF
TGTGCCAGCAGTGATCGAGGTGCCATGAACACTGAAGCTTTCTTT
>.|TRBJ1-2|TRBV11-1|.
CASSLDKYYGYTF
TGTGCCAGCAGCTTAGACAAGTACTATGGCTACACCTTC
>TRBD1|TRBJ2-2|TRBV5-4|.
CASSAGTGAGELFF
TGTGCCAGCAGCGCAGGGACAGGGGCCGGGGAGCTGTTTTTT
>TRBD1|TRBJ2-1|TRBV29-1|once
CSVMLVDRVPYNEQFF
TGCAGCGTCATGTTGGTGGACAGGGTCCCTTACAATGAGCAGTTCTTC
>TRBD1|TRBJ1-1|TRBV28|.
CASSLPRTGWTEAFF
TGTGCCAGCAGTTTACCCCGGACAGGGTGGACTGAAGCTTTCTTT
>TRBD1|TRBJ1-6|TRBV30|.
CAWSGQRNSPLHF
TGTGCCTGGTCGGGACAGCGGAATTCACCCCTCCACTTT
>TRBD1|TRBJ2-7|TRBV2|few
CASSDGTGGYEQYF
TGTGCCAGCAGTGATGGGACAGGGGGTTACGAGCAGTACTTC
>.|TRBJ1-2|TRBV7-2|.
CASSLIRRESYTF
TGTGCCAGCAGCTTAATTAGGAGGGAGAGCTACACCTTC
>.|TRBJ2-7|TRBV10-3|.
CAISETGSYEQYF
TGTGCCATCAGTGAGACGGGGTCCTACGAGCAGTACTTC
>.|TRBJ1-3|TRBV7-2|.
CASSYDRGNTIYF
TGTGCCAGCAGCTACGACAGAGGAAACACCATATATTTT
>.|TRBJ2-6|TRBV6-5|many
CASSSRSSGANVLTF
TGTGCCAGCAGTTCCCGGAGCTCTGGGGCCAACGTCCTGACTTTC
>.|TRBJ1-4|TRBV9|.
CASSGTAPNEKLFF
TGTGCCAGCAGCGGGACAGCTCCTAATGAAAAACTGTTTTTT
>.|TRBJ1-3|TRBV5-8|few
CASSLQGNTIYF
TGTGCCAGCAGCTTGCAGGGGAACACCATATATTTT
>.|TRBJ1-2|TRBV5-1|.
CASSRRYRDSGSYTF
TGCGCCAGCAGCCGACGGTACAGGGATTCCGGTAGCTACACCTTC
>.|TRBJ1-5|TRBV7-5|.
CARSLVDKGQNNQPQHF
TGTGCCAGAAGCTTAGTGGACAAGGGACAAAACAATCAGCCCCAGCATTTT
>TRBD1|TRBJ2-7|TRBV6-5|.
CASSYGTGAYEQYF
TGTGCCAGCAGCTACGGGACAGGGGCCTACGAGCAGTACTTC
>TRBD1|TRBJ2-7|TRBV6-5|few
CASSPNDRAHEQYF
TGTGCCAGCAGCCCTAATGACAGGGCCCACGAGCAGTACTTC
>TRBD2|TRBJ2-3|TRBV6-4|.
CASSNDSGGAPDTQYF
TGTGCCAGCAGTAACGATAGCGGGGGGGCTCCAGATACGCAGTATTTT
>.|TRBJ2-5|TRBV4-1|.
CASSLLQGTQETQYF
TGCGCCAGCAGCCTCTTACAGGGGACTCAAGAGACCCAGTACTTC
>TRBD1|TRBJ1-4|TRBV30|.
CAWRTGGGEKLFF
TGTGCCTGGAGAACAGGGGGAGGTGAAAAACTGTTTTTT
>.|TRBJ2-3|TRBV7-8|.
CASLQGGFADTQYF
TGTGCCAGTCTCCAAGGAGGCTTCGCAGATACGCAGTATTTT
>TRBD1|TRBJ2-7|TRBV28|.
CASSPFRGPSYEQYF
TGTGCCAGCAGTCCCTTCAGGGGGCCCTCCTACGAGCAGTACTTC
>.|TRBJ1-5|TRBV5-4|.
CASSADSFSNQPQHF
TGTGCCAGCAGCGCCGACAGTTTTAGCAATCAGCCCCAGCATTTT
>.|TRBJ2-1|TRBV14|few
CASSQDWGEWGEQFF
TGTGCCAGCAGCCAAGATTGGGGCGAGTGGGGTGAGCAGTTCTTC
>.|TRBJ2-3|TRBV11-2|few
CASSYYMDTQYF
TGTGCCAGCAGCTATTACATGGATACGCAGTATTTT
>TRBD1|TRBJ1-5|TRBV2|.
CASSRDRRSNQPQHF
TGTGCCAGCAGCAGGGACAGGAGAAGCAATCAGCCCCAGCATTTT
>.|TRBJ1-1|TRBV29-1|.
CSVEGGFNTEAFF
TGCAGCGTCGAGGGTGGGTTTAACACTGAAGCTTTCTTT
>.|TRBJ1-5|TRBV7-9|.
CASGAGSSQPQHF
TGTGCCAGCGGCGCAGGGTCAAGTCAGCCCCAGCATTTT
>.|TRBJ1-4|TRBV4-3|.
CASSQDNSYLGKLFF
TGCGCCAGCAGCCAAGATAACAGCTACTTGGGAAAACTGTTTTTT
>.|TRBJ1-2|TRBV7-2|few
CASSLVWDTMHGYTF
TGTGCCAGCAGCTTAGTCTGGGACACGATGCATGGCTACACCTTC
>TRBD2|TRBJ2-5|TRBV14|.
CASSRPLGGQETQYF
TGTGCCAGCAGCCGACCGCTCGGGGGGCAAGAGACCCAGTACTTC
>.|TRBJ2-2|TRBV7-3|.
CASSSARTGELFF
TGTGCCAGCAGCTCCGCCCGGACCGGGGAGCTGTTTTTT
>TRBD1|TRBJ1-1|TRBV7-6|.
CASSLWTGSTNTEAFF
TGTGCCAGCAGCCTTTGGACAGGGTCAACCAACACTGAAGCTTTCTTT
>.|TRBJ1-4|TRBV7-9|.
CASSPTGGKGEKLFF
TGTGCCAGCAGCCCCACGGGGGGCAAGGGTGAAAAACTGTTTTTT
>TRBD2|TRBJ2-7|TRBV7-2|.
CASSYSGGVQGEQYF
TGTGCCAGCAGCTATAGCGGGGGAGTGCAGGGGGAGCAGTACTTC
>TRBD1|TRBJ2-7|TRBV25-1|.
CASSASMDRGDEQYF
TGTGCCAGCAGTGCCTCAATGGACAGGGGTGACGAGCAGTACTTC
>.|TRBJ2-3|TRBV10-3|.
CAISDLGARDTQYF
TGTGCCATCAGTGATTTGGGCGCCAGAGATACGCAGTATTTT
>.|TRBJ1-1|TRBV14|.
CASSLLRNTEAFF
TGTGCCAGCAGCCTCCTTCGGAACACTGAAGCTTTCTTT
>TRBD2|TRBJ2-1|TRBV6-4|.
CASSVGGGAMNEQFF
TGTGCCAGCAGTGTAGGCGGGGGGGCGATGAATGAGCAGTTCTTC
>TRBD1|TRBJ1-2|TRBV25-1|.
CASTWDSNYGYTF
TGTGCCAGCACCTGGGACAGTAACTATGGCTACACCTTC
>.|TRBJ1-1|TRBV18|.
CASSPITGQLNTEAFF
TGTGCCAGCTCACCAATAACCGGACAGCTCAACACTGAAGCTTTCTTT
>TRBD2|TRBJ2-3|TRBV4-3|.
CASSHALSRLAGGTDTQYF
TGCGCCAGCAGCCATGCCCTTTCTCGACTAGCGGGAGGGACAGATACGCAGTATTTT
>.|TRBJ1-1|TRBV30|.
CAWINRQFFAEAFF
TGTGCCTGGATCAACCGACAGTTTTTCGCTGAAGCTTTCTTT
>.|TRBJ2-1|TRBV7-6|.
CASSIRGTQQFF
TGTGCCAGCAGTATCAGAGGCACCCAGCAGTTCTTC
>TRBD2|TRBJ2-5|TRBV7-2|once
CASSSGRETQYF
TGTGCCAGCAGCTCCGGGAGGGAGACCCAGTACTTC
>.|TRBJ2-7|TRBV5-1|.
CASSSTSNSYEQYF
TGCGCCAGCAGCTCCACTAGCAACTCCTACGAGCAGTACTTC